Below are 20 T cell receptor beta chains sequenced from a single sample in a study of blood T cell repertoires in COVID-19. Only in-frame clones appear in the TCRdb table, and some are missing; sequencing was by immunoSEQ multiplex PCR. The repertoire has some 100,000 clones, approximately 87% of them found once; the top ten carry over 10%. Sequenced sample: peripheral blood. These receptors were obtained from a human donor in a cohort sampled during active COVID-19.

The V gene is TRBV6-5, the J gene TRBJ1-6, with TRBD1 as a possible D gene (5 bases). With 3 bases removed from V and 9 bases from J, the gap between germline ends came to 12 bases. CDR1 and CDR2 from the germline V gene are MNHEY and SVGAGI. The CDR3 is 14 amino acids. As DNA, the CDR3 is TGTGCCAGCAGTTATCAGGGTCGGGTTTCACCCCTCCACTTT. Translating gives CASSYQGRVSPLHF.

The rearrangement joins TRBV7-8 to TRBJ1-3; D not certain. The CDR3 extends over 13 amino acids. Trimming stripped 5 bases from V and 4 bases from J, with 9 bases between. Germline loops: CDR1 SGHVS, CDR2 FQNEAQ. The CDR3 DNA reads as TGTGCCAGCAGCCGTGGCGGGGGAAACACCATATATTTT. Translated: CASSRGGGNTIYF.

This chain joins TRBV2 and TRBJ1-2; D is unclear. Germline CDR1 is SNHLY and CDR2 is FYNNEI. This CDR3 has 13 amino acids. The V and J ends lost 4 bases and 1 base respectively, with 7 bases between them. The CDR3 is CASSAGINYGYTF. CDR3 bases: TGTGCCAGCAGTGCGGGGATTAACTATGGCTACACCTTC.

The chain couples TRBV2 to TRBJ2-5; D might be TRBD1 (6 bases). Germline V gives CDR1 SNHLY, CDR2 FYNNEI. The CDR3 has 14 residues. V lost 6 bases and J 5 bases, leaving 16 bases between the germline ends. In DNA, the CDR3 is TGTGCCAGCAGGGGAAACAGGGTCCGGGAGACCCAGTACTTC. Translating gives CASRGNRVRETQYF.

The chain links TRBV11-2 to TRBJ1-6; 7 bases line up with TRBD1. The germline V gene encodes CDR1 SGHAT and CDR2 FQNNGV. The CDR3 sequence is 14 residues long. After removal of 3 bases from V and 10 bases from J, the junction contained 6 bases not matched to a gene. The CDR3 is CASSLGQLISPLHF. The CDR3 nucleotides are TGTGCCAGCAGCTTGGGACAGCTGATATCACCCCTCCACTTT.

V gene TRBV11-3 combines with J gene TRBJ2-2; TRBD2 matches at 13 bases. The V segment lost 6 bases and the J segment 3 bases; nucleotides outside the gene matches: 7. The CDR3 totals 17 residues. The germline V gene encodes CDR1 SGHNT and CDR2 YENEEA. The CDR3 DNA sequence: TGTGCCAGCAGATCCGGGACTAGCGGGGCCTACACCGGGGAGCTGTTTTTT. Its protein is CASRSGTSGAYTGELFF.

The chain links TRBV11-2 to TRBJ2-1; TRBD2 might be the D (5 bases). The CDR3 is 12 residues long. V was shortened by 6 bases and J by 3 bases, with 6 bases between the two germline ends. The germline V gene has CDR1 SGHAT and CDR2 FQNNGV. Here the CDR3 DNA reads TGTGCCAGCAGAGACTACTACAATGAGCAGTTCTTC. As protein: CASRDYYNEQFF.

The V and J genes are TRBV7-2 and TRBJ2-7, with 11 bases lining up with TRBD2. The V segment lost 5 bases and the J segment 0 bases; nucleotides outside the gene matches: 9. This CDR3 region has 17 residues. Germline values: CDR1 SGHTA, CDR2 FQGNSA. CDR3 nucleotide sequence: TGTGCCAGCAGCCCGATGACTAGCGGGGAACTCTCCTACGAGCAGTACTTC. It specifies CASSPMTSGELSYEQYF.

CDR3 DNA: TGTGCCAGCACCCCCCGGGAGCTTTCTAGCACAGATACGCAGTATTTT. It yields the protein CASTPRELSSTDTQYF. The chain has TRBV7-9 and TRBJ2-3; D possibly corresponds to TRBD2 (6 bases). This CDR3 is 16 amino acids long. V was clipped by 7 bases and J by 0 bases, with 17 bases between them. Germline V gives CDR1 SEHNR, CDR2 FQNEAQ (reference sequence).

This chain links TRBV18 with TRBJ2-1; 11 bases agree with TRBD2. The V gene's germline CDR1 is KGHSH and CDR2 LQKENI. After removal of 3 bases from V and 4 bases from J, the junction contained 8 bases not matched to a gene. The CDR3 has 17 amino acids. This CDR3 is CASSPSWTSGPYNEQFF. CDR3 bases: TGTGCCAGCTCACCGAGCTGGACTAGCGGGCCTTACAATGAGCAGTTCTTC.

The V and J genes are TRBV18 and TRBJ1-1, with D tentatively TRBD1 (6 bases). This CDR3 has 14 amino acids. The germline gives CDR1 KGHSH, CDR2 LQKENI. V dropped 2 bases and J dropped 3 bases, with 10 bases sitting between them. The CDR3 region has the DNA TGTGCCAGCTCACCAATGGCAGGGGACACTGAAGCTTTCTTT. Translation gives CASSPMAGDTEAFF.

The chain combines TRBV6-2 or TRBV6-3 with TRBJ2-2; D not certain. The length of the CDR3 is 17 residues. V shed 0 bases and J shed 0 bases, with 11 bases lying between them. Germline V lookup: CDR1 MNHEY, CDR2 SVGEGT. The CDR3 spells CASSYSVRAPNTGELFF. DNA of the CDR3: TGTGCCAGCAGTTACTCGGTGCGAGCGCCGAACACCGGGGAGCTGTTTTTT.

The chain links TRBV4-3 to TRBJ2-5; 8 nucleotides agree with TRBD2. The V gene end was trimmed by 5 bases and the J gene end by 2 bases; junction bases not matched to a gene: 7. Germline CDR1 reads LGHNA; CDR2 reads YSLEER. This CDR3 is 15 amino acids long. CDR3 region: CASSTLAGSQETQYF. CDR3 bases: TGCGCCAGCAGCACCCTAGCGGGTTCACAAGAGACCCAGTACTTC.

This clone was found once. This rearrangement joins TRBV18 to TRBJ2-1; 9 bases agree with TRBD2. J was trimmed by 4 bases and V by 6 bases; bases with no gene match: 10. Germline CDR1 and CDR2: KGHSH and LQKENI. This CDR3 region has 16 residues. Written as DNA, the CDR3 is TGTGCCAGCTCGGGGAGCGGGGGGCCGTATTACAATGAGCAGTTCTTC. Its protein product is CASSGSGGPYYNEQFF.

V gene TRBV5-1 combines with J gene TRBJ1-1; D is uncertain. V shed 4 bases and J shed 4 bases, with 11 bases lying between them. The CDR3 sequence is 13 residues long. From germline, CDR1 is SGHRS and CDR2 YFSETQ. The CDR3 loop is CASSPGGGTEAFF. Written as DNA, the CDR3 is TGCGCCAGCAGCCCCGGAGGAGGCACTGAAGCTTTCTTT.

The gene calls are TRBV5-4 and TRBJ2-7, with 8 positions matching TRBD2. The trim removed 0 bases at V and 3 bases at J, leaving 5 bases unmatched. The CDR3 loop spans 15 amino acids. From germline, CDR1 is SGHNT and CDR2 YYREEE (reference sequence). This chain's CDR3 is CASSLAAGGFYEQYF. Written as DNA, the CDR3 is TGTGCCAGCAGCTTGGCCGCGGGAGGTTTCTACGAGCAGTACTTC.

V gene TRBV3-1 (or the pseudogene TRBV3-2) combines with J gene TRBJ2-7; D perhaps matches TRBD1 (6 bases). In germline, CDR1 is LGHDT, CDR2 YNNKEL (reference sequence). The CDR3 consists of 15 residues. The V gene lost 4 bases and the J gene lost 1 base, with 14 bases spanning the gap. The CDR3, as DNA: TGTGCCAGCAGCCTAGGGGGAGCGGATTCCTACGAGCAGTACTTC. As protein: CASSLGGADSYEQYF.

This CDR3 is CASATGANDYGYTF. The CDR3 nucleotides read TGTGCCAGCGCGACAGGGGCGAATGACTATGGCTACACCTTC. The gene calls are TRBV18 and TRBJ1-2; TRBD1 agrees at 8 bases. Germline CDR1 reads KGHSH; CDR2 reads LQKENI. Germline trimming cut 8 bases from V and 3 bases from J; bases unmatched to any gene: 8. The CDR3 spans 14 residues.

This clone was observed once. The gene calls are TRBV21-1 and TRBJ1-1; the DNA was not compared with TRBD1, the D call given in the table. TRBV21-1 constitutes a pseudogene. This CDR3 contains 13 residues. DNA of the CDR3: TGTGCCACCGAGCTACAGGGGGCCACTGAAGCTTTCTTT. It specifies CATELQGATEAFF.

This rearrangement joins TRBV5-4 to TRBJ1-1; D gene uncertain. The CDR3 sequence is 14 residues long. V lost 4 bases, J lost 2 bases, and 12 bases lay in between. Germline CDR1 SGHNT, CDR2 YYREEE (reference sequence). CDR3 protein: CASSLRQSNTEAFF. The CDR3 DNA reads TGTGCCAGCAGCCTGAGGCAGTCCAACACTGAAGCTTTCTTT.